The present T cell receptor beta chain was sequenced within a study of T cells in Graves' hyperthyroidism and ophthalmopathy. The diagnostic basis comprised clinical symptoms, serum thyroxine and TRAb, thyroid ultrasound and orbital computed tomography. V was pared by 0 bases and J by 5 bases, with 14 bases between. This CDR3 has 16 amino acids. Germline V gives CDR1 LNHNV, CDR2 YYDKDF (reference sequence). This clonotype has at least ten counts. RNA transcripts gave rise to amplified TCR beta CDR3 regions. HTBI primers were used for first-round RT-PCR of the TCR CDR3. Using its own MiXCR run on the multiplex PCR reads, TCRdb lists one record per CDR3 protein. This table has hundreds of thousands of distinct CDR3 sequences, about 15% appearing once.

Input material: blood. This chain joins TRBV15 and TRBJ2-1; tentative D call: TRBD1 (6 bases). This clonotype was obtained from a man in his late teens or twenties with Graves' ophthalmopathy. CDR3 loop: CATSRDPTGMHNEQFF. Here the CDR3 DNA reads TGTGCCACCAGCAGAGACCCTACAGGGATGCACAATGAGCAGTTCTTC.